The present TCR beta chain was sequenced within a study of T cell changes during pregnancy in multiple sclerosis (dated by TCRdb to the late 2010s). Describing the broader study: In women with multiple sclerosis, the researchers looked at how the T cell repertoire shifted as pregnancy progressed.

Libraries were constructed by the immunoSEQ multiplex PCR assay. In TCRdb, the immuneACCESS table is reduced to in-frame sequences with V and J assigned. These tables do not hold every clone; where another copy was compared, an unresolved V gene accounts for under half, and the others remain unexplained. For this sample the table gives about 89,000 clones, of which approximately 94% were detected only once. Under 0.85% of the sample goes to the ten largest clones. On this clone: Its cognate antigen has yet to be identified. Base qualities are not recorded, but no much larger clone differs from it by a single base.

V trim: 6 bases; J trim: 6 bases; unmatched bases: 9. Including the terminal cysteine and phenylalanine, the CDR3 comprises 16 residues. Here the CDR3 DNA is all that survives: 48 bases in frame from base 1. Reading the germline V gene (reference sequence) gives CDR1 LNHDA and CDR2 SQIVND. Specimen: peripheral blood, collected in the third trimester of pregnancy. This chain is built from TRBV19 and TRBJ2-2; TRBD1 aligns with 11 central bases. The origin of this receptor is a female donor with multiple sclerosis, enrolled in a pregnancy study. The bases are TGTGCCAGTAGCGGTGGACAGGGGGCGCAATCCGGGGAGCTGTTTTTT. This is translated as CASSGGQGAQSGELFF.